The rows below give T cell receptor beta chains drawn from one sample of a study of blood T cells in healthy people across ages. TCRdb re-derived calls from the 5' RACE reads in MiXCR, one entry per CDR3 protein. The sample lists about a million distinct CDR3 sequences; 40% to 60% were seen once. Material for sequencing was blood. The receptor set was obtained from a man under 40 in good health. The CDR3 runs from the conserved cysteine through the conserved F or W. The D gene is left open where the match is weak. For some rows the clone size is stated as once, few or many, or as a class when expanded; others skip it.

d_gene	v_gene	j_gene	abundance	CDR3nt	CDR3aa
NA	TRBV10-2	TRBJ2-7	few	TGCGCCAGCAGTGAGTATCCGGGCGAGCAGTACTTC	CASSEYPGEQYF
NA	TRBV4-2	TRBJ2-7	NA	TGTGCCAGCAGCCAATCCCGCTCTCTTAGCTCCTACGAGCAGTACTTC	CASSQSRSLSSYEQYF
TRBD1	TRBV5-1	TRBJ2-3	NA	TGCACCAGCAGCGAGGGACAGAGCACAGATACGCAGTATTTT	CTSSEGQSTDTQYF
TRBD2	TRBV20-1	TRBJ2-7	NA	TGCAGTGCTAGAGAGCGGACTAGGCGATACGAGCAGTACTTC	CSARERTRRYEQYF
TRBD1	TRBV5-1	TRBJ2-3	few	TGCGCCAGCAGCTTAGAGGAGACAGGGGAAGACACAGATACGCAGTATTTT	CASSLEETGEDTDTQYF
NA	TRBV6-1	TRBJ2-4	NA	TGTGCCAGCAGTGATGGGCGGGACACCGGCCCTGTTAAAAACATTCAGTACTTC	CASSDGRDTGPVKNIQYF
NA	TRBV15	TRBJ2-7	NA	TGTGCCACCAGCAGAGATACCAAACCCGAGCAGTACTTC	CATSRDTKPEQYF
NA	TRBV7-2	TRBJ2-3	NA	TGTGCCAGCAGCTTAAGTACGGGAAATACGCAGTATTTT	CASSLSTGNTQYF
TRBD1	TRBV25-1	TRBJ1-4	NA	TGTGCCAGCAGTGAATTTGAGACAGGGGGGGGAAATGAAAAACTGTTTTTT	CASSEFETGGGNEKLFF
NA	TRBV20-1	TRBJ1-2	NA	TGCAGTACCGGGGGTGACTATGGCTACACCTTC	CSTGGDYGYTF
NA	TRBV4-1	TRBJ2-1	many	TGCGCCAGCAGCCATCCTAGCTCCTACAATGAGCAGTTCTTC	CASSHPSSYNEQFF
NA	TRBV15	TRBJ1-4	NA	TGTGCCACCAGCACCATAACAGGGATATCCCGTGAAAAACTGTTTTTT	CATSTITGISREKLFF
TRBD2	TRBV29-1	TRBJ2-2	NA	TGCAGCGTTGAAGGGGGGGGTACCGGGGAGCTGTTTTTT	CSVEGGGTGELFF
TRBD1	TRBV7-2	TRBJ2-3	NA	TGTGCCAGCAGCTTACTTACAGGGGGCGCAGATACGCAGTATTTT	CASSLLTGGADTQYF
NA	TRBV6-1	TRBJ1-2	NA	TGTGCCAGCAGTGGACCGGGAGAAAAAAACTATGGCTACACCTTC	CASSGPGEKNYGYTF
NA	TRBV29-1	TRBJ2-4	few	TGCAGCGTTCAAAGCAGGACCAAAAACATTCAGTACTTC	CSVQSRTKNIQYF
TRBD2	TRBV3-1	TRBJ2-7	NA	TGTGCCAGCAGCCGTCTACTAGCGGCGAAATCTTACGAGCAGTACTTC	CASSRLLAAKSYEQYF
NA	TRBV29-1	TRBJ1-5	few	TGCAGCGTGCGGGCAGGGGAAAGTCAGCCCCAGCATTTT	CSVRAGESQPQHF
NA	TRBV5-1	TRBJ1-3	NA	TGCGCCAGCAGCTTGGGACAGCCCTCTGGAAACACCATATATTTT	CASSLGQPSGNTIYF
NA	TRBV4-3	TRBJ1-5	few	TGCGCCAGCAGCCAAGACAGGGAGAAAAGTCAGCCCCAGCATTTT	CASSQDREKSQPQHF
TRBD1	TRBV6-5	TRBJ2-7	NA	TGTGCCAGCAGTGCTTGGACAGGGGCCGAGCAGTACTTC	CASSAWTGAEQYF
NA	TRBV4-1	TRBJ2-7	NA	TGCGCCAGCAGCCAAGGGCCCCCGGTGCCGGTACTTCGGGAGCAGTACTTC	CASSQGPPVPVLREQYF
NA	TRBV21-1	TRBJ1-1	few	TGTGCCAGCAGCATTTTCGACATAAGGAACACTGAAGCTTTCTTT	CASSIFDIRNTEAFF
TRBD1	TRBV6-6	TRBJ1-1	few	TGTGCCAGCAGTCCCGGGACAGGGGCGAACACTGAAGCTTTCTTT	CASSPGTGANTEAFF
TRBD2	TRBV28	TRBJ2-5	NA	TGTGCCAGCAGTTCACAACTAGCGGGGGAAGAGACCCAGTACTTC	CASSSQLAGEETQYF
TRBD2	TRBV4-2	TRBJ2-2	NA	TGTGCCAGCAGCCAAGAGACCAGCGGGGGGTCTTCCACCGGGGAGCTGTTTTTT	CASSQETSGGSSTGELFF
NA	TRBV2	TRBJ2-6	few	TGTGCCAGCTCTACAGGGAGCTCTGGGGCCAACGTCCTGACTTTC	CASSTGSSGANVLTF
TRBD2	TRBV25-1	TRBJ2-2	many	TGTGCCAGCAGTGTAGCGGGGGACACCGGGGAGCTGTTTTTT	CASSVAGDTGELFF
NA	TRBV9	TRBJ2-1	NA	TGTGCCAGCAGCCCCCGCCCCGGACTTTATCAAGAGACCCAGTTCTTC	CASSPRPGLYQETQFF
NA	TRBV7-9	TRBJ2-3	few	TGTGCCAGCAGCTTCGAGCTCTTGACAGATACGCAGTATTTT	CASSFELLTDTQYF
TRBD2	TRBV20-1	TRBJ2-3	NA	TGCAGTGCCATTGGGACTACAAGCACAGATACGCAGTATTTT	CSAIGTTSTDTQYF
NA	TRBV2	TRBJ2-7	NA	TGTGCCAGCATGCTCTCCTACGAGCAGTACTTC	CASMLSYEQYF
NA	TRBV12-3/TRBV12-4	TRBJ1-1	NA	TGTGCCAGCAGTTTACGGTCGGCGGCTTTCTTT	CASSLRSAAFF
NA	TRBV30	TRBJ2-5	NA	TGTGCCTGGAGTGGAGGGTTTCAAGAGACCCAGTTCTTT	CAWSGGFQETQFF
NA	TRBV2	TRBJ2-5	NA	TGTGCCAGCAGTGAGGGTGTCTACAGGGAGGAGACCCAGTACTTC	CASSEGVYREETQYF
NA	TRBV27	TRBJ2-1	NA	TGTGCCAGCAGCCGGCGAGGGGCAATATCTGAGCAGTTCTTC	CASSRRGAISEQFF
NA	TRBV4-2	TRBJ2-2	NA	TGTGCCAGCAGCCAGATAGAGGGACAGAACACCGGGGAGCTGTTTTTT	CASSQIEGQNTGELFF
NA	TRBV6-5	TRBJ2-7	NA	TGTGCCAGCAGTTACGGGGGCGGGGGATCCTACGAGCAGTACTTC	CASSYGGGGSYEQYF
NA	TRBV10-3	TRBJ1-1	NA	TGTGCCATCAGTGAGGTGGAATTGAACACTGAAGCTTTCTTT	CAISEVELNTEAFF
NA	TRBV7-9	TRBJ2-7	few	TGTGCCAGCAGCGGCTACGAACAGGGCTACGAGCAGTACTTC	CASSGYEQGYEQYF
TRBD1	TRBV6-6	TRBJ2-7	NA	TGTGCCAGCAGTCCCGACAGGGGACGGCAGTACTTC	CASSPDRGRQYF
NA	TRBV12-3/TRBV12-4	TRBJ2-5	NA	TGTGCCAGCAGCCCCCCGGAGCAGATGGAGACCCAGTACTTC	CASSPPEQMETQYF
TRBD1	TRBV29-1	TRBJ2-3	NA	TGCAGCGCCTCAGGAAGGAGACAGGGAAGGGATACGCAGTATTTT	CSASGRRQGRDTQYF
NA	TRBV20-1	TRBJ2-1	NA	TGCAGTGCTAGGAATCTAGCAGGGAATGAGCAGTTCTTC	CSARNLAGNEQFF
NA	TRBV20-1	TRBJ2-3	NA	TGCAGTGCTGACGAGGGAGGAGATACGCAGTATTTT	CSADEGGDTQYF
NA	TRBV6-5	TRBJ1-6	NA	TGTGCCAGCAGTTCCGGGCCTCCCCACCTCCACTTT	CASSSGPPHLHF
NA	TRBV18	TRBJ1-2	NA	TGTGCCAGCTCAGGAGAAGAGGATTATGGCTACACCTTC	CASSGEEDYGYTF
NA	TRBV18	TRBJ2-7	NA	TGTGCCAGCTCTACACAAGGGGACGAGCAGTACTTC	CASSTQGDEQYF
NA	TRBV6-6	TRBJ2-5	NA	TGTGCCAGCACGGGGAGACCAGGAGAGCAGTACTTC	CASTGRPGEQYF
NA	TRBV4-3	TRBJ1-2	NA	TGCGCCAGCAGCCCGTCCACCAGTTCTAACTATGGCTACACCTTC	CASSPSTSSNYGYTF